This TCR beta chain originates from a study of blood T cell repertoires in COVID-19. Assignment of participants to cohorts was predicated upon participant-reported clinical history. CDR3 size: 16 residues. Per germline, CDR1 SGDLS and CDR2 YYNGEE. J gave up 2 bases and V 4 bases, and 4 bases lay outside the gene matches. Assay used: immunoSEQ multiplex PCR; TCRdb lists only in-frame clones, some missing. The sample includes approximately 250,000 clones, more than 85% of them seen just once. The genes are TRBV9 and TRBJ2-2, with 11 positions matching TRBD1. The sample comprised PBMCs or T cells enriched from blood (not recorded which). The clonotype originates from a woman between 25 and 40 years old who had recovered from COVID-19. The CDR3 nucleotides are TGTGCCAGCAGCATCGGACAGGGGGCTAACACCGGGGAGCTGTTTTTT. Translating gives CASSIGQGANTGELFF.